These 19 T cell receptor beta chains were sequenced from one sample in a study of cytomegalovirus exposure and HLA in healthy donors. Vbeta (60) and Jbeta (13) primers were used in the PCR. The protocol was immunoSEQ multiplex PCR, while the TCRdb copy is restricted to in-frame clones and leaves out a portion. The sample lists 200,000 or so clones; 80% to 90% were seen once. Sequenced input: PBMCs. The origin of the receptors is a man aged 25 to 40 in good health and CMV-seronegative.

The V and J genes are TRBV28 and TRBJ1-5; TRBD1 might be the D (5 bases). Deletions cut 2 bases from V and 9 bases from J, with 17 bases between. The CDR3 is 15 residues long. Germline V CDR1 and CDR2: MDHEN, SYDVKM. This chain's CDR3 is CASSLNDSPKGPQHF. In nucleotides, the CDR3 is TGTGCCAGCAGTTTAAACGACAGCCCCAAGGGGCCCCAGCATTTT. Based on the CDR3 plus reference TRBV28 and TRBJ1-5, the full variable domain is DVKVTQSSRYLVKRTGEKVFLECVQDMDHENMFWYRQDPGLGLRLIYFSYDVKMKEKGDIPEGYSVSREKKERFSLILESASTNQTSMYLCASSLNDSPKGPQHFGDGTRLSIL.

CDR3 DNA sequence: TGTGCCAGCAGTTACTCGATTGGACACCTCAAAGGGGAGCTGTTTTTT. This gives the protein CASSYSIGHLKGELFF. V is TRBV6-5 and J is TRBJ2-2; possible D gene TRBD1, 5 bases. The CDR3 covers 16 residues. V shed 0 bases and J shed 8 bases, with 16 bases lying between them. Germline CDR1 and CDR2: MNHEY and SVGAGI.

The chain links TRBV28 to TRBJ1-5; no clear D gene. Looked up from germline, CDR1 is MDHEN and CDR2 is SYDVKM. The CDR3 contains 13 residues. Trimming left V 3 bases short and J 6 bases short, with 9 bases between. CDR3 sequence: CASSFLGSQPQHF. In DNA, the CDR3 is TGTGCCAGCAGTTTCTTAGGGAGTCAGCCCCAGCATTTT.

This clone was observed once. CDR3 amino acids: CASSDMAQETQYF. CDR3 DNA sequence: TGTGCCAGCAGTGATATGGCCCAAGAGACCCAGTACTTC. This chain uses TRBV2 with TRBJ2-5, with D hard to call. The CDR3 is 13 residues long. Germline V gene data show CDR1 as SNHLY and CDR2 as FYNNEI. The V and J ends lost 3 bases and 1 base respectively, with 6 bases between them.

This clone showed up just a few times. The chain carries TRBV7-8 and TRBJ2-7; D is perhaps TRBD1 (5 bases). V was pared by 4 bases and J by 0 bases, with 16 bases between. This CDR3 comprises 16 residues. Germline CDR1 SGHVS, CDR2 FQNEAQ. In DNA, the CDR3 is TGTGCCAGCAGCTCTGGGTGGGGCGATACCTCCTACGAGCAGTACTTC. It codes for CASSSGWGDTSYEQYF.

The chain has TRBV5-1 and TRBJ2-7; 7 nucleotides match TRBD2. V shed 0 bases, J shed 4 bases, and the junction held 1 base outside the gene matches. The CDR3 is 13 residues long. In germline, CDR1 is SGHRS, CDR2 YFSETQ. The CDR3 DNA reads TGCGCCAGCAGCTTGGTGGGGGGGTACGAGCAGTACTTC. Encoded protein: CASSLVGGYEQYF.

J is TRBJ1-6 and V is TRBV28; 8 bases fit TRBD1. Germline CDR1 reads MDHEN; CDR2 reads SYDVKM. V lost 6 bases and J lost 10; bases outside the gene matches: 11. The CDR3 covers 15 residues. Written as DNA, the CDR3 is TGTGCCAGCAGCCCCCCAGGGGGCAGGGGGTCACCCCTCCACTTT. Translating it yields CASSPPGGRGSPLHF.

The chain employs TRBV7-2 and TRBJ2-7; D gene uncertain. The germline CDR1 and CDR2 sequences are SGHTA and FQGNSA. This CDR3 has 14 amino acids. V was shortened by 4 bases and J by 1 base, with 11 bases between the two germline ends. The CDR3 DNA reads TGTGCCAGCAGCTCCGAACACAGTTCCTACGAGCAGTACTTC. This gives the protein CASSSEHSSYEQYF.

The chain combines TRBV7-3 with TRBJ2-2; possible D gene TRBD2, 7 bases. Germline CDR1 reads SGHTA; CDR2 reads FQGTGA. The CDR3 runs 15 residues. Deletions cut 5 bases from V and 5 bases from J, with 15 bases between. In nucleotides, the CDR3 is TGTGCCAGCAGCCCCAACGGGGGGCCGACCGGGGAGCTGTTTTTT. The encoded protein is CASSPNGGPTGELFF.

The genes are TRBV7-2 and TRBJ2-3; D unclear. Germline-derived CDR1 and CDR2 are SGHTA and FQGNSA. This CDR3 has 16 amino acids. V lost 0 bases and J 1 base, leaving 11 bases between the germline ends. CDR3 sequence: CASSLASTARTDTQYF. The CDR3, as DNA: TGTGCCAGCAGCTTAGCGTCTACAGCCCGCACAGATACGCAGTATTTT.

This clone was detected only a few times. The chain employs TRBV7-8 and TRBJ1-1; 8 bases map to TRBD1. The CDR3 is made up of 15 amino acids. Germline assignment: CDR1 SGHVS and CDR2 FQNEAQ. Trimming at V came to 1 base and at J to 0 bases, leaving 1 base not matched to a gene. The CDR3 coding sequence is TGTGCCAGCAGCTTAGGGGGACAGGTGAACACTGAAGCTTTCTTT. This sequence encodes CASSLGGQVNTEAFF.

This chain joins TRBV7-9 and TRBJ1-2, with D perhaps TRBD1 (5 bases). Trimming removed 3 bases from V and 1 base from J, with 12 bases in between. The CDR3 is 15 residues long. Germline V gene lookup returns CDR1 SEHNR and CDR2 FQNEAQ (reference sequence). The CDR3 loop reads CASSLGLTNNYGYTF. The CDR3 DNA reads TGTGCCAGCAGCTTGGGGCTCACCAATAACTATGGCTACACCTTC. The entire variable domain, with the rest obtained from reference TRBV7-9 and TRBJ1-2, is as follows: DTGVSQNPRHKITKRGQNVTFRCDPISEHNRLYWYRQTLGQGPEFLTYFQNEAQLEKSRLLSDRFSAERPKGSFSTLEIQRTEQGDSAMYLCASSLGLTNNYGYTFGSGTRLTVV.

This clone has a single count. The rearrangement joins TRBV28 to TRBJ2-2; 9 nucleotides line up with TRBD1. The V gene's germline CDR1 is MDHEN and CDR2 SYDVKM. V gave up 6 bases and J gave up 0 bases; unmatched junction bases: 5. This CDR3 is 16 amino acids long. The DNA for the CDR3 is TGTGCCAGCAGGGAGGACAGGGGAACGAACACCGGGGAGCTGTTTTTT. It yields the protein CASREDRGTNTGELFF. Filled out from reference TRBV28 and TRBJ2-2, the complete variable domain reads DVKVTQSSRYLVKRTGEKVFLECVQDMDHENMFWYRQDPGLGLRLIYFSYDVKMKEKGDIPEGYSVSREKKERFSLILESASTNQTSMYLCASREDRGTNTGELFFGEGSRLTVL.

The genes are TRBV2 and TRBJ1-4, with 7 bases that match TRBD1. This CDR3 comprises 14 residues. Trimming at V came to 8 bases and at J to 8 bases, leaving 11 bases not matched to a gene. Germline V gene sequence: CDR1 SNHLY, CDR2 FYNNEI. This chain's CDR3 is CASGGRGLGEKLFF. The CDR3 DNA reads TGTGCCAGCGGCGGGAGGGGGCTAGGAGAAAAACTGTTTTTT.

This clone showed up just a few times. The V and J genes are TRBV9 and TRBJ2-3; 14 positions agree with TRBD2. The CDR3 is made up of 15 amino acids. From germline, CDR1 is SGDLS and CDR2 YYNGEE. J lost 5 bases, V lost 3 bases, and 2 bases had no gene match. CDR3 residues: CASSEGLAGVDTQYF. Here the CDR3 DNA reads TGTGCCAGCAGCGAGGGACTAGCGGGGGTAGATACGCAGTATTTT.

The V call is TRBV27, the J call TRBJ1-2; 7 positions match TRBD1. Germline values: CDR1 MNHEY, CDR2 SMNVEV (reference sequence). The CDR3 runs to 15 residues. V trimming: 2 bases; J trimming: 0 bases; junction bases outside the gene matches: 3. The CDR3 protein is CASSLAGTANYGYTF. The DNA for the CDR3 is TGTGCCAGCAGTTTAGCCGGGACAGCTAACTATGGCTACACCTTC.

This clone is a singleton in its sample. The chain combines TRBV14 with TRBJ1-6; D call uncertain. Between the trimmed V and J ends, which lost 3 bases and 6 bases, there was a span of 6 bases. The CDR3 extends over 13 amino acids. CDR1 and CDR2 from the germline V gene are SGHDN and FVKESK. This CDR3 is CASSQAPNSPLHF. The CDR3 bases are TGTGCCAGCAGCCAGGCACCTAATTCACCCCTCCACTTT.

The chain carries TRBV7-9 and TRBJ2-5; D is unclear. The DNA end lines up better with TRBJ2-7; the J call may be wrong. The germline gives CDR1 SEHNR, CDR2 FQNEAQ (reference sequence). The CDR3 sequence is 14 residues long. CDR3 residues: CASSPLLGPYEQYF. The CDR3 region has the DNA TGTGCCAGCAGCCCACTTCTGGGCCCCTACGAGCAGTACTTC.

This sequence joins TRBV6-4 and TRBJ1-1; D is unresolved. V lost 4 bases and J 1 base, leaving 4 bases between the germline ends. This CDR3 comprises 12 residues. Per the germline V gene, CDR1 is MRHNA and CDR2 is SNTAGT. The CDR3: CASSGENTEAFF. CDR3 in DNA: TGTGCCAGCAGTGGCGAGAACACTGAAGCTTTCTTT.